These 27 T cell receptor beta chains share one sample of origin, sequenced in a study of T cell clonotyping in hematopoietic cell transplantation. Libraries were prepared by immunoSEQ multiplex PCR; TCRdb keeps only in-frame clonotypes and omits some of them. The sample has about 36,000 clones; 85% to 95% are singletons. Time point reported: recipient sample about 28 days before transplant, after cytoreduction. Sequenced material: peripheral blood mononuclear cells, taken before stem cell transplant. These receptors all come from a man in his forties with chronic myeloid leukemia. Some clones in this sample may be carry-over from other donors' samples.

V is TRBV28 and J is TRBJ2-6; TRBD1 matches at 9 bases. Germline V gives CDR1 MDHEN, CDR2 SYDVKM. CDR3 length: 18 residues. The ends lost 3 bases at V and 4 bases at J; junction bases unmatched: 10. CDR3 protein: CASSFPGQGLWGANVLTF. The CDR3 nucleotides are TGTGCCAGCAGTTTTCCGGGACAGGGCCTTTGGGGGGCCAACGTCCTGACTTTC.

V gene TRBV6-5 combines with J gene TRBJ2-7; no reliable D call. Trimming pared 0 bases from V and 6 bases from J, leaving 3 bases between. The CDR3 contains 11 residues. Germline loops: CDR1 MNHEY, CDR2 SVGAGI. The CDR3 sequence: CASSYSGEQYF. Written as DNA, the CDR3 is TGTGCCAGCAGTTACTCCGGCGAGCAGTACTTC.

The V gene is TRBV9, the J gene TRBJ1-2; D perhaps matches TRBD1 (6 bases). Trimming stripped 0 bases from V and 4 bases from J, with 19 bases between. The germline V gene encodes CDR1 SGDLS and CDR2 YYNGEE. The CDR3 has 17 amino acids. Here the CDR3 DNA reads TGTGCCAGCAGCGTAGAAGGTTCAGGGGAGGTCAGCTATGGCTACACCTTC. Translating it yields CASSVEGSGEVSYGYTF.

The chain carries TRBV5-6 and TRBJ2-3; the match to TRBD2 covers 9 bases. The trim removed 2 bases at V and 8 bases at J, leaving 9 bases unmatched. The CDR3 is 15 amino acids. Germline-derived CDR1 and CDR2 are SGHDT and YYEEEE. In DNA form, the CDR3 reads TGTGCCAGCAGCTTTTCGACAGCGGGGGGCTTTACGCAGTATTTT. Translation gives CASSFSTAGGFTQYF.

The chain recombines TRBV11-3 with TRBJ2-3; 10 nucleotides agree with TRBD1. V shed 5 bases, J shed 2 bases, and the junction held 4 bases outside the gene matches. Germline-derived CDR1 and CDR2 are SGHNT and YENEEA. The CDR3 extends over 15 amino acids. CDR3 DNA: TGTGCCAGCAGCCAGACAGGGGGCCACACAGATACGCAGTATTTT. It codes for CASSQTGGHTDTQYF.

This sequence joins TRBV19 and TRBJ2-7; no definite D call. Germline CDR1 reads LNHDA; CDR2 reads SQIVND (reference sequence). V lost 3 bases and J lost 2, with 8 bases in between. This CDR3 has 13 amino acids. CDR3 region: CASSIWGTYEQYF. CDR3 nucleotides: TGTGCCAGTAGTATTTGGGGAACCTACGAGCAGTACTTC.

This rearrangement joins TRBV5-4 to TRBJ2-5; D perhaps matches TRBD1 (6 bases). V was clipped by 2 bases and J by 3 bases, with 11 bases between them. CDR3 length equals 14 residues. Germline values: CDR1 SGHNT, CDR2 YYREEE (reference sequence). The CDR3 loop reads CASSFNTGKETQYF. CDR3 DNA: TGTGCCAGCAGCTTCAACACAGGGAAAGAGACCCAGTACTTC.

V and J are TRBV6-5 and TRBJ2-1, with a tentative D call TRBD1 (5 bases). The length of the CDR3 is 11 residues. V lost 5 bases, J lost 8 bases, and 7 bases lay in between. The germline V gene has CDR1 MNHEY and CDR2 SVGAGI. CDR3 sequence reads: CASSIQDEQFF. The CDR3 nucleotides are TGTGCCAGCAGTATACAGGATGAGCAGTTCTTC.

This clone was counted only a few times. The genes are TRBV11-2 and TRBJ1-6; D unclear. Trimming shortened V by 0 bases and J by 10 bases, and 10 bases separated the two germline ends. Germline CDR1 and CDR2: SGHAT and FQNNGV. CDR3 length equals 14 residues. The CDR3 nucleotides read TGTGCCAGCAGCTTAGAACAGTTAAGGTCACCCCTCCACTTT. Amino acids: CASSLEQLRSPLHF.

The chain is built from TRBV4-2 and TRBJ1-2; no definite D call. The ends were cut back, 0 bases at V and 0 bases at J, with 8 bases in the middle. From germline, CDR1 is LGHNA and CDR2 YNFKEQ. The CDR3 has 15 residues. The CDR3 bases are TGTGCCAGCAGCCAAGATATTTTAGCTAACTATGGCTACACCTTC. It specifies CASSQDILANYGYTF.

The chain uses TRBV6-6 and TRBJ2-7; D is ambiguous. Looked up from germline, CDR1 is MNHNY and CDR2 is SVGAGI (reference sequence). The CDR3 extends over 14 amino acids. V was pared by 4 bases and J by 0 bases, with 10 bases between. CDR3 in DNA: TGTGCCAGCAGTTGGTCCGAAAGCTCCTACGAGCAGTACTTC. It codes for CASSWSESSYEQYF.

J is TRBJ1-1 and V is TRBV19, with no clear D. CDR1 is LNHDA, CDR2 SQIVND, per germline (reference sequence). The length of the CDR3 is 13 residues. Trimming removed 4 bases from V and 1 base from J, with 7 bases in between. CDR3 loop: CASSNPWNTEAFF. CDR3 in DNA: TGTGCCAGTAGTAACCCTTGGAACACTGAAGCTTTCTTT.

The V gene is TRBV11-2, the J gene TRBJ2-7, with unresolved D. The CDR3 length is 13 residues. The V gene lost 0 bases and the J gene lost 1 base, with 4 bases spanning the gap. Germline CDR1 is SGHAT and CDR2 is FQNNGV. The CDR3 coding sequence is TGTGCCAGCAGCTTAGACCTTTCCTACGAGCAGTACTTC. The encoded protein is CASSLDLSYEQYF.

Concerning this clone: One junction end disagrees with the germline gene, perhaps due to a read error. V is TRBV5-5 and J is TRBJ1-5, with 8 bases that match TRBD1. This CDR3 region has 11 residues. The germline gives CDR1 SGHKS, CDR2 YYEKEE (reference sequence). The CDR3 loop is CASSLDGTGFF. DNA of the CDR3: TGTGCCAGCAGCTTGGACGGGACAGGCTTTTTT.

This clone was seen once. The chain is built from TRBV7-7 and TRBJ2-1; D is unresolved. This CDR3 is built from 15 residues. Looked up from germline, CDR1 is SSHAT and CDR2 is FNYEAQ (reference sequence). Trimming stripped 1 base from V and 0 bases from J, with 7 bases between. The CDR3 DNA is TGTGCCAGCAGCTTAGAGTCGAGCTCCTACAATGAGCAGTTCTTC. Its translation: CASSLESSSYNEQFF.

In this sample, this clone turned up once. The chain uses TRBV7-9 and TRBJ1-3; tentative D call: TRBD1 (5 bases). Germline V CDR1 and CDR2: SEHNR, FQNEAQ (reference sequence). CDR3 length: 16 amino acids. The V and J ends lost 0 bases and 4 bases respectively, with 13 bases between them. In DNA form, the CDR3 reads TGTGCCAGCAGCTTAGCGGGGCGGAGGACCGGAAACACCATATATTTT. Protein product: CASSLAGRRTGNTIYF.

The rearrangement uses TRBV14 and TRBJ2-1, with no clear D. V was cut by 5 bases and J by 15 bases, with 17 bases left in between. This CDR3 is 12 amino acids long. Per germline, CDR1 SGHDN and CDR2 FVKESK. CDR3 region: CASSFLGSTPFF. The CDR3 bases are TGTGCCAGCAGCTTCCTAGGGTCAACCCCGTTCTTC.

The gene calls are TRBV28 and TRBJ2-7; weak D call: TRBD1 (5 bases). CDR3 length: 13 amino acids. CDR1 and CDR2 (germline): MDHEN, SYDVKM. V was cut by 11 bases and J by 2 bases, with 16 bases left in between. The CDR3 DNA reads TGTGCCTCAGGGTCTCCCCTTCCCTACGAGCAGTACTTC. It translates to CASGSPLPYEQYF.

The V and J genes are TRBV5-1 and TRBJ2-1, with D uncertain. The CDR3 consists of 14 residues. Trimming left V 3 bases short and J 2 bases short, with 9 bases between. CDR1 is SGHRS and CDR2 is YFSETQ in the germline V gene. CDR3 sequence: CASSSHNPYNEQFF. CDR3 in DNA: TGCGCCAGCAGCTCCCATAACCCCTACAATGAGCAGTTCTTC.

The rearrangement links TRBV10-3 to TRBJ2-7; D may match TRBD1 or TRBD2 (5 bases each). This CDR3 has 14 residues. Trimming shortened V by 5 bases and J by 3 bases, and 14 bases separated the two germline ends. The germline V gene encodes CDR1 ENHRY and CDR2 SYGVKD. The CDR3 nucleotides are TGTGCCATCAGTACCGGGACGGAAAACTACGAGCAGTACTTC. Translation: CAISTGTENYEQYF.

This clone was recorded only once. The V and J genes are TRBV27 and TRBJ1-5; no clear D gene. The V gene's germline CDR1 is MNHEY and CDR2 SMNVEV (reference sequence). The CDR3 runs 12 residues. V lost 3 bases to trimming and J lost 1 base, with 1 base between them. Written as DNA, the CDR3 is TGTGCCAGCAGTTTCAGCAATCAGCCCCAGCATTTT. Translating gives CASSFSNQPQHF.

This chain uses TRBV7-2 with TRBJ2-7; 12 bases map to TRBD2. Looked up from germline, CDR1 is SGHTA and CDR2 is FQGNSA. V shed 7 bases, J shed 7 bases, and the junction held 14 bases outside the gene matches. CDR3 length: 16 amino acids. The CDR3 is CASTRGLAGGPREQYF. Written as DNA, the CDR3 is TGTGCCAGCACTCGGGGGCTAGCGGGGGGGCCGAGAGAGCAGTACTTC.

The chain links TRBV5-1 to TRBJ2-4; 8 positions match TRBD1. Germline V lookup: CDR1 SGHRS, CDR2 YFSETQ. V was pared by 2 bases and J by 8 bases, with 12 bases of the junction left unmatched. This CDR3 spans 16 amino acids. The CDR3 loop reads CASSFWTGTRMDIQYF. The CDR3 DNA follows: TGCGCCAGCAGCTTCTGGACAGGGACCCGGATGGACATTCAGTACTTC.

The rearrangement joins TRBV6-5 to TRBJ1-1; D is ambiguous. V was clipped by 7 bases and J by 1 base, with 10 bases between them. The germline V gene encodes CDR1 MNHEY and CDR2 SVGAGI. CDR3 size: 13 residues. CDR3 in DNA: TGTGCCAGCACGGTGGCAGGGAACACTGAAGCTTTCTTT. As protein: CASTVAGNTEAFF.

The table lists this clone with a count of one. The chain joins TRBV5-8 to TRBJ1-2; tentatively, D is TRBD1 (5 bases). V shed 6 bases and J shed 4 bases, with 19 bases lying between them. The germline gives CDR1 SGHTS, CDR2 YDEGEE. This CDR3 contains 15 residues. The DNA of the CDR3 is TGTGCCAGCATCCCCCGACAGACTAATCTCTATGGCTACACCTTC. It encodes CASIPRQTNLYGYTF.

CDR3 sequence reads: CASSLVGGGGGSTYEQYF. The CDR3 DNA follows: TGTGCCAGCAGCCTGGTGGGCGGCGGGGGGGGGTCTACTTACGAGCAGTACTTC. The chain couples TRBV7-2 to TRBJ2-7, with TRBD2 matching 9 bases. Per germline, CDR1 SGHTA and CDR2 FQGNSA. J gave up 4 bases and V 5 bases, and 18 bases lay outside the gene matches. This CDR3 has 18 amino acids.

The rearrangement uses TRBV10-2 and TRBJ2-1; unclear D gene. CDR3 length: 12 residues. From germline, CDR1 is WSHSY and CDR2 SAAADI. Deletions cut 5 bases from V and 5 bases from J, with 7 bases between. The CDR3 sequence is CASSWSHNEQFF. In DNA form, the CDR3 reads TGCGCCAGCAGTTGGAGCCACAATGAGCAGTTCTTC.